Presented here are 8 T cell receptor beta chains from one specimen sequenced in a study of ipilimumab plus nivolumab after autologous stem cell transplantation. Generated by immunoSEQ multiplex PCR, the TCRdb table keeps only in-frame clones and is missing some. The sample has some 15,000 clones, under 85% seen once. Sequenced material: PBMCs, taken in a trial of ipilimumab plus nivolumab as post-transplant consolidation. These TCRs come from a male donor with primary mediastinal lymphoma.

This sequence joins TRBV9 and TRBJ2-1, with D perhaps matching TRBD1 (5 bases). The CDR3 length is 15 residues. The germline CDR1 and CDR2 sequences are SGDLS and YYNGEE. V shed 0 bases and J shed 9 bases, with 16 bases lying between them. Written as DNA, the CDR3 is TGTGCCAGCAGCGTAGTCGGATCAGGGTTAAGTGAGCAGTTCTTC. Its translation is CASSVVGSGLSEQFF.

In DNA form, the CDR3 reads TGTGCCAGCAGTGGCGGGACCCGGGAGAAGCAGTTCTTC. It translates to CASSGGTREKQFF. The chain uses TRBV27 and TRBJ2-1, with D perhaps TRBD2 (6 bases). The CDR3 extends over 13 amino acids. The ends were cut back, 5 bases at V and 11 bases at J, with 16 bases in the middle. Germline V gene lookup returns CDR1 MNHEY and CDR2 SMNVEV (reference sequence).

DNA of the CDR3: TGTGCCAGCAGCCAAGGACTCCTGCCAGGCCAATCCTACGAGCAGTACTTC. Its protein product is CASSQGLLPGQSYEQYF. This chain links TRBV14 with TRBJ2-7; D remains unclear. V shed 1 base and J shed 1 base, with 17 bases lying between them. Per germline, CDR1 SGHDN and CDR2 FVKESK. The CDR3 runs 17 residues.

The chain is built from TRBV5-6 and TRBJ2-6, with a tentative D call TRBD1 (6 bases). Trimming took off 1 base at V and 0 bases at J, with 11 bases between the two ends. Germline CDR1 is SGHDT and CDR2 is YYEEEE. This CDR3 spans 17 amino acids. For the CDR3, the DNA is TGTGCCAGCAGCTTGCTCTCACAGGGCTCTGGGGCCAACGTCCTGACTTTC. Protein product: CASSLLSQGSGANVLTF.

J is TRBJ2-1 and V is TRBV7-8; 9 bases align to TRBD2. The CDR3 loop spans 16 amino acids. The V gene end was trimmed by 1 base and the J gene end by 4 bases; junction bases not matched to a gene: 5. The germline CDR1 and CDR2 sequences are SGHVS and FQNEAQ. CDR3 residues: CASSLGLAGVYNEQFF. CDR3 bases: TGTGCCAGCAGCTTAGGTTTAGCGGGAGTTTACAATGAGCAGTTCTTC.

The chain combines TRBV15 with TRBJ1-1; D possibly corresponds to TRBD1 (5 bases). CDR3 length: 16 residues. V lost 1 base and J 4 bases, leaving 16 bases between the germline ends. CDR1 is LNHNV, CDR2 YYDKDF, per germline (reference sequence). CDR3 sequence (DNA): TGTGCCACCAGCAGAGGGGGGGACCAAGAAGGCACTGAAGCTTTCTTT. Its protein is CATSRGGDQEGTEAFF.

The V and J genes are TRBV2 and TRBJ2-1; TRBD2 agrees at 8 bases. Germline-derived CDR1 and CDR2 are SNHLY and FYNNEI. This CDR3 comprises 15 residues. Trimming removed 3 bases from V and 7 bases from J; junction bases left unmatched: 8. CDR3 nucleotides: TGTGCCAGCAGTGAGGGGCGGGGGGCGCTTAATGAGCAGTTCTTC. This encodes CASSEGRGALNEQFF.

This clone was picked up one time. The chain uses TRBV19 and TRBJ2-1, with D perhaps TRBD2 (5 bases). The CDR3 sequence is 16 residues long. Germline values: CDR1 LNHDA, CDR2 SQIVND (reference sequence). V dropped 1 base and J dropped 6 bases, with 16 bases sitting between them. CDR3 amino acids: CASSIVTGSVSNEQFF. The CDR3 region has the DNA TGTGCCAGTAGTATAGTAACGGGATCAGTTTCCAATGAGCAGTTCTTC.